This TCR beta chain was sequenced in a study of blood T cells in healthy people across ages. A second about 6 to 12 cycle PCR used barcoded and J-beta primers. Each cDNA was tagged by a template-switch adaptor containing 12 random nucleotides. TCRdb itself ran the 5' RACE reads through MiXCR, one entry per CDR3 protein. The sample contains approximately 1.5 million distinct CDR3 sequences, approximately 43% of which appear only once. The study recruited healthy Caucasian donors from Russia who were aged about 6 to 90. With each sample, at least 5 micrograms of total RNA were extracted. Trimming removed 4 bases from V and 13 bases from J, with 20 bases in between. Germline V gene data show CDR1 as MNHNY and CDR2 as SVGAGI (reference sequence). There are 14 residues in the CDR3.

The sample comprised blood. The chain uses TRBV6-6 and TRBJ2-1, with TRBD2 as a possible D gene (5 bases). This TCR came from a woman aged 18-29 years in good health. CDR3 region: CASSFSGRIQSQFF. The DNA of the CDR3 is TGTGCCAGCAGTTTCAGCGGACGCATCCAGTCCCAGTTCTTC.